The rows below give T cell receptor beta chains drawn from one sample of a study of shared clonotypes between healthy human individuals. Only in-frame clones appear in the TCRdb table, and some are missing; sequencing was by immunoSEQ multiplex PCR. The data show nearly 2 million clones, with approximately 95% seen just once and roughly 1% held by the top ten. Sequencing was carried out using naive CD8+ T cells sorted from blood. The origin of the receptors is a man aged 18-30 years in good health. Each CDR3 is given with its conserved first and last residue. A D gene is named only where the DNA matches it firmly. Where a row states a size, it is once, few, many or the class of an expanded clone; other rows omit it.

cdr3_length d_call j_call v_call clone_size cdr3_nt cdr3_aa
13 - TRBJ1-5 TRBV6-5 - TGTGCCAGCAGTTTACAAGGGGGGCAGCCCCAGCATTTT CASSLQGGQPQHF
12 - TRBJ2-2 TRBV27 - TGTGCCAGCAGTTTTCTTTCCGGGGAGCTGTTTTTT CASSFLSGELFF
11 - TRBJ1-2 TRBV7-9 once TGTGCCAGCAGCTTCGGGGAAGTCTACACCTTC CASSFGEVYTF
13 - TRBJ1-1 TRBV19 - TGTGCCACTAGGGACACTTTGAACACTGAAGCTTTCTTT CATRDTLNTEAFF
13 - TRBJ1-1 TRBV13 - TGTGCCAGCAGCCTGGCAATGAACACTGAAGCTTTCTTT CASSLAMNTEAFF
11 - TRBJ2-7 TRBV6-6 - TGTGCCGGCGGGACCGTCTACGAGCAGTACTTC CAGGTVYEQYF
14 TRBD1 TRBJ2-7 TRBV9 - TGTGCCAGCAGCACCGGGACAGGGAGAGACGAGCAGTACTTC CASSTGTGRDEQYF
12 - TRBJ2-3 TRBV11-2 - TGTGCCAGCAGCGGGAACACAGATACGCAGTATTTT CASSGNTDTQYF
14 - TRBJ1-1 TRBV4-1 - TGCGCCAGCTCCCGTCGGGGGGCCGACACTGAAGCTTTCTTT CASSRRGADTEAFF
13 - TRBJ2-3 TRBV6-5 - TGTGCCAGCATGACTCCGGACACAGATACGCAGTATTTT CASMTPDTDTQYF
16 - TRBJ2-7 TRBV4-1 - TGCGCCAGCAGCCAATCTGCGACGTATGTCTTCGGCGAGCAGTACTTC CASSQSATYVFGEQYF
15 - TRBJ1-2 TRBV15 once TGTGCCACCAGCAGAGATCAGCAGGGAGGGTATGGCTACACCTTC CATSRDQQGGYGYTF
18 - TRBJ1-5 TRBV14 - TGTGCCAGCAGCCAACCGTGGGGTCAGAGGACCCGCAATCAGCCCCAGCATTTT CASSQPWGQRTRNQPQHF
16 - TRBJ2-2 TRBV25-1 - TGTGCCAGCAGTGAATCTTCGGAGGCGAACACCGGGGAGCTGTTTTTT CASSESSEANTGELFF
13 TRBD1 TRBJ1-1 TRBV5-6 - TGTGCCAGCAGTTTCGGGACAGTCACTGAAGCTTTCTTT CASSFGTVTEAFF
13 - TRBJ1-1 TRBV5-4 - TGTGCCAGCAGCTTGGGGCAGGGTTCTGAAGCTTTCTTT CASSLGQGSEAFF
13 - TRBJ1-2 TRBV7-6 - TGTGCCAGCAGCTTAGACGGAAACTATGGCTACACCTTC CASSLDGNYGYTF